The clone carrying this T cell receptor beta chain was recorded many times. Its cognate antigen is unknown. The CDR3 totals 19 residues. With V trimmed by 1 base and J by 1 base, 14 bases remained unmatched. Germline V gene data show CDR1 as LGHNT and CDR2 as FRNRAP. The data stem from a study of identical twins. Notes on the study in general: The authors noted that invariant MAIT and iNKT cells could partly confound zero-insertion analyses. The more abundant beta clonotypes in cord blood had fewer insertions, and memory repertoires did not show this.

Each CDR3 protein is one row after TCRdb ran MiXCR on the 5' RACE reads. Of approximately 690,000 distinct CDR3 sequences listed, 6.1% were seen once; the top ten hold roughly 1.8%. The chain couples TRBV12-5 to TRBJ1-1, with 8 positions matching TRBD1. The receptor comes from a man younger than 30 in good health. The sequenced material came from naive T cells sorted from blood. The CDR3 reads CASGLAPFGQGAWNTEAFF. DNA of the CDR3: TGTGCTAGTGGTTTGGCCCCTTTTGGGCAGGGGGCGTGGAACACTGAAGCTTTCTTT.